This T cell receptor beta chain was documented in a study of T cell responses to AZD1222 COVID-19 vaccine. Study outcomes and limitations: Spike-specific TCR repertoires showed rising breadth and depth after two AZD1222 doses. The sample set comprised mostly white British donors with more females, and clonal diversity was possibly underestimated.

Concerning this clone: Antigen specificity is unknown.

Assay: immunoSEQ multiplex PCR; the TCRdb copy retains only in-frame clones and omits some. The record lists over 140,000 clones, of which the ten most abundant hold over 2%. The CDR3 contains 15 residues. The V gene end was trimmed by 6 bases and the J gene end by 6 bases; junction bases not matched to a gene: 11. Germline lookup yields CDR1 MDHEN and CDR2 SYDVKM. The chain has TRBV28 and TRBJ1-1; 9 positions agree with TRBD1. The TCR sequence derives from an adult in good health. Source material: peripheral blood. The CDR3 DNA sequence: TGTGCCAGCAGCCCCGCGCGACAGGGGGTCGCTGAAGCTTTCTTT. Translating it yields CASSPARQGVAEAFF.